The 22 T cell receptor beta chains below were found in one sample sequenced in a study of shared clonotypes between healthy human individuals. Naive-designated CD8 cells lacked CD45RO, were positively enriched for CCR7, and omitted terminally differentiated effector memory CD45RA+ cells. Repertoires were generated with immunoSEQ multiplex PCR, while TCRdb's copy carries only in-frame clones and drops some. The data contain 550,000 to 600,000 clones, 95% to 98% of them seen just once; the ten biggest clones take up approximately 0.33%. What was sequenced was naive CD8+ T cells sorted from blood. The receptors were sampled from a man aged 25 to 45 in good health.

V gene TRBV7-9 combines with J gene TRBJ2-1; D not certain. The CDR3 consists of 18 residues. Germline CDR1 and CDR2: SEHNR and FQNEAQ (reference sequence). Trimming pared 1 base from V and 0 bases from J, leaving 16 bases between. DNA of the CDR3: TGTGCCAGCAGCTTAGAAACTCGAAGAGTGAGCTCCTACAATGAGCAGTTCTTC. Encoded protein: CASSLETRRVSSYNEQFF. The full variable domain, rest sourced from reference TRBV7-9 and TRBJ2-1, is DTGVSQNPRHKITKRGQNVTFRCDPISEHNRLYWYRQTLGQGPEFLTYFQNEAQLEKSRLLSDRFSAERPKGSFSTLEIQRTEQGDSAMYLCASSLETRRVSSYNEQFFGPGTRLTVL.

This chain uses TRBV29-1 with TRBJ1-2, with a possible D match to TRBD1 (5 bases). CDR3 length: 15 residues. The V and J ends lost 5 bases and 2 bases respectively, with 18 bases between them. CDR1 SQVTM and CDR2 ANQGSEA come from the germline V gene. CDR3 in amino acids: CSVYYPGTENYGYTF. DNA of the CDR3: TGCAGCGTTTACTACCCCGGGACGGAAAACTATGGCTACACCTTC.

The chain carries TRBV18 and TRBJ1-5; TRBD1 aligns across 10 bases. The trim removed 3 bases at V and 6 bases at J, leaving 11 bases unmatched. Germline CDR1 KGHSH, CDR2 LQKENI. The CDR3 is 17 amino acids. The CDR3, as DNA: TGTGCCAGCTCACCTGGGGACAGGGGTATTAGGGCTCAGCCCCAGCATTTT. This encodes CASSPGDRGIRAQPQHF.

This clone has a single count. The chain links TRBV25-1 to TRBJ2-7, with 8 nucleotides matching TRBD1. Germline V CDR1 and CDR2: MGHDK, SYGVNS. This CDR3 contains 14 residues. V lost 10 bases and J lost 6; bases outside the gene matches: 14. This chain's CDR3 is CANSNTDRVGEQYF. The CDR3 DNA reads TGTGCCAACAGCAACACGGACAGGGTCGGCGAGCAGTACTTC.

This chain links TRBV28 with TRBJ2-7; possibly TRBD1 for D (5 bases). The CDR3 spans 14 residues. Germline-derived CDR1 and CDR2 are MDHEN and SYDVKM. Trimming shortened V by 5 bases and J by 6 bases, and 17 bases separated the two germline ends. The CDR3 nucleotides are TGTGCCAGCAGTCCTTACACAGGACCCCGCGAGCAGTACTTC. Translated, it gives CASSPYTGPREQYF.

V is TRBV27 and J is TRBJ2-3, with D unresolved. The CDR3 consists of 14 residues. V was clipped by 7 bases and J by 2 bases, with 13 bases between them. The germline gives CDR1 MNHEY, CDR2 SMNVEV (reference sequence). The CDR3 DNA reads TGTGCCAGCACTCCCGGACCATACACAGATACGCAGTATTTT. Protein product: CASTPGPYTDTQYF.

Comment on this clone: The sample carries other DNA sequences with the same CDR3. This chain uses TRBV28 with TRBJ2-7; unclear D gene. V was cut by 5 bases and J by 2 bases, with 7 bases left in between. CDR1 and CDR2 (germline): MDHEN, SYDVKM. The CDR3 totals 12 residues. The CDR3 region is CASSLSAYEQYF. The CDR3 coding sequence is TGTGCCAGCAGTCTCTCGGCCTACGAGCAGTACTTC.

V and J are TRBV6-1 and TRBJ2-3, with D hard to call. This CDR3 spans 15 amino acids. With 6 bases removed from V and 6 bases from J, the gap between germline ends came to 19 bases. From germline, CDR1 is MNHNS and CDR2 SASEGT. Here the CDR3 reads CASRSDHSSSDTQYF. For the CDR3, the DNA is TGTGCCAGCAGATCGGACCACTCCAGCAGTGATACGCAGTATTTT.

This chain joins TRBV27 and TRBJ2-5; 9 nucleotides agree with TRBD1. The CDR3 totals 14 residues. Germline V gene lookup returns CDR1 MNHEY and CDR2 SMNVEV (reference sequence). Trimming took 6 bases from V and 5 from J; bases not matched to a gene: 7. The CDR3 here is CASSPGTGKETQYF. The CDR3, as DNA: TGTGCCAGCAGCCCTGGGACAGGGAAGGAGACCCAGTACTTC.

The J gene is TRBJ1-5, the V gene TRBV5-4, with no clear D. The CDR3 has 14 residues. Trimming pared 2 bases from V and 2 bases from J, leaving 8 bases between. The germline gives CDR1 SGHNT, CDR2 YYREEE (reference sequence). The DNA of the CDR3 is TGTGCCAGCAGCTTTTACGGAGGCAATCAGCCCCAGCATTTT. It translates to CASSFYGGNQPQHF.

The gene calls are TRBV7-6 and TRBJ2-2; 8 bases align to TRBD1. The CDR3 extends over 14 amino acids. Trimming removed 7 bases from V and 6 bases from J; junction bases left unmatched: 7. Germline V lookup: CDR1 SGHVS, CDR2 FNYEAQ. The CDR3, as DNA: TGTGCCAGCACCGGACAGGGTACGTCCGGGGAGCTGTTTTTT. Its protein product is CASTGQGTSGELFF.

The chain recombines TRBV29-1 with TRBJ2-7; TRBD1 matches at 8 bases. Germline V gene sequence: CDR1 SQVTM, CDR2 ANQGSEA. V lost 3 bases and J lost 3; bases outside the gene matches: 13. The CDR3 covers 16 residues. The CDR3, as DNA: TGCAGCGTTGAGGGGGGCCGAGGACAGGGCATCTACGAGCAGTACTTC. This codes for CSVEGGRGQGIYEQYF.

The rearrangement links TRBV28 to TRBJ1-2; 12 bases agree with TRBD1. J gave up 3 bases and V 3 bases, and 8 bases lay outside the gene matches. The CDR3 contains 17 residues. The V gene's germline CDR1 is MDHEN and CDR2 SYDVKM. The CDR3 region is CASSLSGTGGMDYGYTF. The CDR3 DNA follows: TGTGCCAGCAGTTTGAGTGGGACAGGGGGCATGGACTATGGCTACACCTTC.

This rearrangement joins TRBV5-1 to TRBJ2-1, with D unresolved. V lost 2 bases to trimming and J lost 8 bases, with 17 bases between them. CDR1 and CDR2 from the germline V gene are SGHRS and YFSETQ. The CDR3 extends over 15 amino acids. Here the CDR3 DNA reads TGCGCCAGCAGCTTAGGTAGTCTGGTTGGAGATGAGCAGTTCTTC. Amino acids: CASSLGSLVGDEQFF.

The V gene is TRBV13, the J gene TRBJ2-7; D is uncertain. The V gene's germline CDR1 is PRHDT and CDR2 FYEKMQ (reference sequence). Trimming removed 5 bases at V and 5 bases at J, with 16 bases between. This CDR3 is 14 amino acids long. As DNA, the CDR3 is TGTGCCAGCAGCCATAGCTCGATGGACGACGAGCAGTACTTC. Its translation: CASSHSSMDDEQYF.

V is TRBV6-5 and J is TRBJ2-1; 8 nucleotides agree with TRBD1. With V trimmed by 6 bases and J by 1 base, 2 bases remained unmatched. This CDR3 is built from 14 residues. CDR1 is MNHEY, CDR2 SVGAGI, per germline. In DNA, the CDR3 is TGTGCCAGCAGCAGACAGGGGTCCTACAATGAGCAGTTCTTC. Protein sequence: CASSRQGSYNEQFF.

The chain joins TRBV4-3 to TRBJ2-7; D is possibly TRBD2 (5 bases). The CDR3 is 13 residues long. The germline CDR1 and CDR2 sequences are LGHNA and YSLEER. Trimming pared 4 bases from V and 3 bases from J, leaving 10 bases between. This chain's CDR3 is CASSPRTYYEQYF. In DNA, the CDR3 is TGCGCCAGCAGCCCACGGACTTACTACGAGCAGTACTTC.

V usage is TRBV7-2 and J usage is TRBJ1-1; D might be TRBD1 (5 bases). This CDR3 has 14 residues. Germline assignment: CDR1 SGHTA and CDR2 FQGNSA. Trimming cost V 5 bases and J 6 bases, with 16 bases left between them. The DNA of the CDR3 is TGTGCCAGCAGCCGGATGCGGGGGTCGGCTGAAGCTTTCTTT. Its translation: CASSRMRGSAEAFF.

The CDR3 region has the DNA TGTGCCAGCAGCTTAGTCCGGAGGGAGCGGGGATTCGAGCAGTACTTC. It encodes CASSLVRRERGFEQYF. The chain is built from TRBV7-3 and TRBJ2-7, with 7 bases identical to TRBD2. V lost 2 bases to trimming and J lost 6 bases; unmatched junction nucleotides: 13. The CDR3 has 16 amino acids. Germline lookup yields CDR1 SGHTA and CDR2 FQGTGA.

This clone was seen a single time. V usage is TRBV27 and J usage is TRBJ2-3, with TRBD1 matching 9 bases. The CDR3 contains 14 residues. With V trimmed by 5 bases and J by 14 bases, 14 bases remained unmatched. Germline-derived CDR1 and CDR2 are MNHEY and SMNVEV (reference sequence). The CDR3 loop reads CASSPPGQGRRLYF. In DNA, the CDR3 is TGTGCCAGCAGTCCCCCGGGACAGGGAAGGCGTCTGTATTTT.

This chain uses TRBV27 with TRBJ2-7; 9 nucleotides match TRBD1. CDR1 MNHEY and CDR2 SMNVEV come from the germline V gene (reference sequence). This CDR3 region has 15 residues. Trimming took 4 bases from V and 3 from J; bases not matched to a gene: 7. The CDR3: CASSSLRDRVYEQYF. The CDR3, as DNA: TGTGCCAGCAGTTCTCTCCGGGACAGGGTCTACGAGCAGTACTTC.

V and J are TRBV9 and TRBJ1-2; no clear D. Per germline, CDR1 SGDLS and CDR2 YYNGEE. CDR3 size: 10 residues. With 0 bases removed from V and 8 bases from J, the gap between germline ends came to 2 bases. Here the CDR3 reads CASSVVGYTF. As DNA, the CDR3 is TGTGCCAGCAGCGTAGTCGGCTACACCTTC.